The rows below give T cell receptor beta chains drawn from one sample of a study of Graves' ophthalmopathy and Graves' hyperthyroidism. One entry per CDR3 protein results from TCRdb running MiXCR on the multiplex PCR reads. The sample shows over 650,000 distinct CDR3 sequences, over 40% of them seen only once. Material: peripheral blood. The receptors originated from an adult man with Graves' ophthalmopathy. CDR3s include the opening cysteine and the closing phenylalanine or tryptophan. A D gene is named only where the DNA matches it firmly. Some rows mark clone size as missing; the rest say once, few, many or name a class of expanded clone.

cdr3_aa,cdr3_nt,j_call,v_call,clone_size,d_call
CASSSFSTSLGETQYF,TGCGCCAGCAGCTCCTTCTCCACCTCACTAGGAGAGACCCAGTACTTC,TRBJ2-5,TRBV5-1,many,.
CASSLGSGSVYEQYF,TGTGCCAGCAGCTTAGGTAGCGGGAGCGTCTACGAGCAGTACTTC,TRBJ2-7,TRBV7-8,many,TRBD2
CATSREGQGSYEQYF,TGTGCCACCAGCAGAGAGGGACAGGGATCCTACGAGCAGTACTTC,TRBJ2-7,TRBV15,.,TRBD1
CASRGPGEQYF,TGTGCCAGCAGAGGACCCGGGGAGCAGTACTTC,TRBJ2-7,TRBV12-3/TRBV12-4,.,.
CASSSRTGLETQYF,TGTGCCAGCAGCTCAAGGACAGGACTGGAGACCCAGTACTTC,TRBJ2-5,TRBV7-8,.,TRBD1
CSAVSGRGWADTQYF,TGCAGTGCCGTTAGCGGGAGGGGTTGGGCAGATACGCAGTATTTT,TRBJ2-3,TRBV20-1,.,TRBD2
CASSWGGTSGNQETQYF,TGTGCCAGCAGCTGGGGTGGGACTAGCGGGAATCAAGAGACCCAGTACTTC,TRBJ2-5,TRBV5-6,.,TRBD2
CATGRTSGRSWELFF,TGTGCCACAGGACGGACTAGCGGGAGATCTTGGGAGCTGTTTTTT,TRBJ2-2,TRBV15,.,TRBD2
CSTRVVQEHGYTF,TGCAGCACCCGGGTCGTACAGGAACATGGCTACACCTTC,TRBJ1-2,TRBV29-1,many,.
CASSYGGGGTLDEQYF,TGTGCCAGCAGCTACGGGGGGGGGGGGACTTTGGACGAGCAGTACTTC,TRBJ2-7,TRBV11-2,few,TRBD2
CASRFEGGRVTEAFF,TGTGCCAGCAGGTTTGAGGGGGGGCGCGTGACTGAAGCTTTCTTT,TRBJ1-1,TRBV7-8,many,.
CASSRWSQGTRETQYF,TGTGCCAGCAGTCGTTGGAGCCAGGGGACTAGAGAGACCCAGTACTTC,TRBJ2-5,TRBV6-1,.,TRBD2
CSALPGLAGAYEQYF,TGCAGTGCTCTACCTGGACTAGCGGGAGCCTACGAGCAGTACTTC,TRBJ2-7,TRBV20-1,.,TRBD2
CASSFLGSSEAFF,TGTGCCAGCAGTTTTCTGGGCTCCTCTGAAGCTTTCTTT,TRBJ1-1,TRBV12-3/TRBV12-4,few,.
CASSYSILAGGSSYEQYF,TGTGCCAGCAGTTACTCGATACTAGCGGGGGGATCTTCCTACGAGCAGTACTTC,TRBJ2-7,TRBV6-6,.,TRBD2
CASSQSGSTETQYF,TGTGCCAGCAGCCAGAGCGGGAGTACAGAGACCCAGTACTTC,TRBJ2-5,TRBV7-9,few,TRBD2
CASTPPAGGPHGELFF,TGTGCCAGCACCCCCCCAGCGGGAGGGCCTCACGGGGAGCTGTTTTTT,TRBJ2-2,TRBV12-3/TRBV12-4,.,TRBD2
CSARDQREGYTF,TGCAGTGCTAGAGATCAGAGGGAGGGCTACACCTTC,TRBJ1-2,TRBV20-1,many,.
CASRTPTGASYEQYF,TGTGCCAGTAGAACCCCGACAGGGGCCAGCTACGAGCAGTACTTC,TRBJ2-7,TRBV19,many,TRBD1
CASSEASTGIPYEQYF,TGTGCCAGCAGTGAAGCCTCGACAGGGATCCCCTACGAGCAGTACTTC,TRBJ2-7,TRBV10-3,.,TRBD1
CAPDREKSPLHF,TGTGCTCCCGACAGGGAGAAATCACCCCTCCACTTT,TRBJ1-6,TRBV2,.,TRBD1
CATRKEGAQPQHF,TGTGCCACCCGGAAAGAAGGGGCTCAGCCCCAGCATTTT,TRBJ1-5,TRBV10-3,many,.
CSARQPQGADTQYF,TGCAGTGCTAGACAGCCCCAGGGGGCAGATACGCAGTATTTT,TRBJ2-3,TRBV20-1,.,TRBD1
CASSEYLGGSFGANVLTF,TGTGCCAGCAGTGAATATCTGGGGGGTTCGTTTGGGGCCAACGTCCTGACTTTC,TRBJ2-6,TRBV25-1,.,.
CASSLAIPRDRVISGANVLTF,TGTGCCAGCAGCTTAGCGATACCCCGGGACAGGGTGATTTCTGGGGCCAACGTCCTGACTTTC,TRBJ2-6,TRBV7-8,many,TRBD1
CATRGTGGQETQYF,TGTGCCACCCGGGGGACAGGGGGCCAAGAGACCCAGTACTTC,TRBJ2-5,TRBV10-3,many,TRBD1
CASSLSGQSASPLHF,TGTGCCAGCAGCTTATCTGGTCAGTCGGCTTCACCCCTCCACTTT,TRBJ1-6,TRBV7-3,many,.
CSVGPRHLTEAFF,TGCAGCGTTGGACCCAGGCACTTGACTGAAGCTTTCTTT,TRBJ1-1,TRBV29-1,.,.
CSARETDHGTEAFF,TGCAGTGCTAGAGAAACGGACCACGGCACTGAAGCTTTCTTT,TRBJ1-1,TRBV20-1,few,.
CASSFNLAGGRYEQYF,TGTGCCAGCAGTTTCAATCTAGCGGGGGGGCGTTACGAGCAGTACTTC,TRBJ2-7,TRBV27,.,TRBD2
CASSSGTGVSDGYTF,TGTGCCAGCAGCTCCGGGACAGGGGTCTCGGATGGCTACACCTTC,TRBJ1-2,TRBV7-3,many,TRBD1
CATSDFLRFTDTQYF,TGTGCCACCAGTGATTTCTTGCGGTTCACAGATACGCAGTATTTT,TRBJ2-3,TRBV24-1,.,.
CASSGAEYNYGYTF,TGTGCCAGCAGCGGAGCCGAGTATAACTATGGCTACACCTTC,TRBJ1-2,TRBV9,many,.
CASSGTGREKLFF,TGTGCCAGCAGCGGGACAGGGCGTGAAAAACTGTTTTTT,TRBJ1-4,TRBV3-1,many,TRBD1
CSVDREHGYTIYF,TGCAGCGTTGACAGGGAGCATGGCTACACCATATATTTT,TRBJ1-3,TRBV29-1,.,.
CASSEVTSGSHDEQYF,TGTGCCAGCAGTGAAGTGACTAGCGGGAGTCACGACGAGCAGTACTTC,TRBJ2-7,TRBV25-1,.,TRBD2
CASSQDRRTGVNTEAFF,TGCGCCAGCAGCCAAGATCGTCGGACAGGGGTGAACACTGAAGCTTTCTTT,TRBJ1-1,TRBV4-3,few,TRBD1
CASTGYTEAFF,TGTGCCAGCACAGGGTACACTGAAGCTTTCTTT,TRBJ1-1,TRBV19,many,.
CASSRTGLEPHGYTF,TGTGCCAGCAGCCGGACAGGGCTGGAGCCCCATGGCTACACCTTC,TRBJ1-2,TRBV7-2,.,TRBD1
CASSLDRNGEWNGYTF,TGTGCCAGCAGCTTGGACAGGAACGGGGAGTGGAATGGCTACACCTTC,TRBJ1-2,TRBV7-2,many,TRBD1
CASSPTGPNQPQYF,TGTGCCAGCAGCCCGACAGGGCCCAATCAGCCCCAGTACTTC,TRBJ2-5,TRBV12-3/TRBV12-4,.,TRBD1
CSGRGLGSDYGYTF,TGCAGCGGGAGAGGTTTAGGGTCGGACTATGGCTACACCTTC,TRBJ1-2,TRBV29-1,many,.
CASSRPENTEAFF,TGTGCCAGTAGTAGACCAGAGAACACTGAAGCTTTCTTT,TRBJ1-1,TRBV19,.,.
CASSRGTEGNTIYF,TGTGCCAGCAGCCGAGGGACGGAGGGAAACACCATATATTTT,TRBJ1-3,TRBV9,few,.
CSASETDPGEQYF,TGCAGTGCTAGCGAGACAGACCCGGGCGAGCAGTACTTC,TRBJ2-7,TRBV20-1,.,.
CASSLGHPSNQPQHF,TGCGCCAGCAGCTTAGGACATCCTAGCAATCAGCCCCAGCATTTT,TRBJ1-5,TRBV5-1,.,.
CASGRGRTSTDTQYF,TGTGCCAGCGGTAGGGGACGAACTAGCACAGATACGCAGTATTTT,TRBJ2-3,TRBV2,few,.
CASSGGQGLSSPLHF,TGTGCCAGCAGCGGGGGACAGGGGCTCAGTTCACCCCTCCACTTT,TRBJ1-6,TRBV9,many,TRBD1
CASSLLRGNREKLFF,TGTGCCAGCAGCTTATTACGGGGGAATAGGGAAAAACTGTTTTTT,TRBJ1-4,TRBV7-8,few,.
CSAHGLGETQYF,TGCAGTGCTCACGGGCTGGGAGAGACCCAGTACTTC,TRBJ2-5,TRBV20-1,many,.